This T cell receptor (beta chain) was documented in a study of control samples from healthy donors and cancer patients. Here immunoSEQ multiplex PCR was the method, and the copy in TCRdb shows in-frame clones only, minus some. This sample carries approximately 170,000 clones, about nine tenths of them seen once, and the ten largest clones take about 1.4%. Losses at the gene ends were 4 bases for V and 7 bases for J; bases not matched to a gene: 0. The CDR3 runs to 13 residues. The germline V gene has CDR1 SGHRS and CDR2 YFSETQ. Sample: blood. The sequence was collected from a woman under 40 in good health. The chain is built from TRBV5-1 and TRBJ1-6; 9 bases fit TRBD1. The CDR3: CASSGTGNSPLHF. CDR3 nucleotides: TGCGCCAGCAGCGGGACAGGGAATTCACCCCTCCACTTT.